The T cell receptor (beta chain) described here comes from a study of blood T cell repertoires in COVID-19. Whole-study context: There were acute and convalescent COVID-19 samples, and they came from the United States, Italy and Spain. From T cells, B-cell-depleted T cells, or PBMCs came the material, which was cDNA or gDNA.

CDR1 is LGHDT, CDR2 YNNKEL, per germline (reference sequence). The CDR3 covers 15 residues. The V end lost 2 bases, the J end lost 0 bases, and 10 bases lay between the germline ends. Original methodology: It was from reference gene primer amplification that nucleated cell counts were estimated. Only in-frame clones appear in the TCRdb table, and some are missing; sequencing was by immunoSEQ multiplex PCR. D and trimming were read from the DNA, whereas the V and J calls and clone size are those reported in that table. The sample lists 270,000 or so clones; around 86% were seen once. This TCR came from a human donor in a cohort sampled during active COVID-19. The gene calls are TRBV3-1 (or the pseudogene TRBV3-2) and TRBJ1-2, with D unresolved. The sample taken for sequencing was peripheral blood. The CDR3 DNA sequence: TGTGCCAGCAGCCAATATCGGGAAGCTAACTATGGCTACACCTTC. This codes for CASSQYREANYGYTF.